This record covers a single T cell receptor (beta chain). This record comes from a study of blood T cell repertoires in COVID-19. As for the study in general: Nucleic acid was either cDNA or gDNA, and it came from T cells, B-cell-depleted T cells, or PBMCs.

During active infection, Seattle patients enrolled and were then monitored through disease. Original processing notes: Using reference gene primer amplification, nucleated cell counts were estimated. TCRdb's copy holds only in-frame clones and misses some; the assay was immunoSEQ multiplex PCR. That table gives V, J and clone size, and the DNA gave D and trimming. The sample has approximately 190,000 clones; more than 75% are singletons. The CDR3 consists of 20 residues. The germline V gene encodes CDR1 SGHDN and CDR2 FVKESK. J lost 3 bases, V lost 0 bases, and 14 bases had no gene match. The clonotype originates from a woman aged 55 to 70 with COVID-19, enrolled during active disease. The rearrangement uses TRBV14 and TRBJ2-3; TRBD2 matches 11 bases. Sequencing was carried out using peripheral blood. The CDR3 region is CASSQEKGLAGGPWTDTQYF. The CDR3 nucleotides read TGTGCCAGCAGCCAAGAGAAGGGATTAGCGGGGGGGCCTTGGACAGATACGCAGTATTTT.